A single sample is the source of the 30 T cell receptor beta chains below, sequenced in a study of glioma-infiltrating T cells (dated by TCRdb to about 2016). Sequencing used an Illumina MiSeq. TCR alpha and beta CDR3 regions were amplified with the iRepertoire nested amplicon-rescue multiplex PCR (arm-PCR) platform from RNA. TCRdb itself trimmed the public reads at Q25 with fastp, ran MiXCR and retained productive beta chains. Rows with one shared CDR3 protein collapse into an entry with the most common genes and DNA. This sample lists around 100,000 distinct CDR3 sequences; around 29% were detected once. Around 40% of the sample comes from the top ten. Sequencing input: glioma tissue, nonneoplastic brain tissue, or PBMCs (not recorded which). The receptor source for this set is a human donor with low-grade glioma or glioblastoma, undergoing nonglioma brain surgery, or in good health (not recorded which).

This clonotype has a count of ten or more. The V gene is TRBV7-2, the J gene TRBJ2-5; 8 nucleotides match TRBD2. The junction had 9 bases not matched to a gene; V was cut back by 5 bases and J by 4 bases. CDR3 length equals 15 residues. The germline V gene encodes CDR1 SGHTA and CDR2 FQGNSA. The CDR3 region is CASSPAGRGVETQYF. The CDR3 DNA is TGTGCCAGCAGCCCGGCCGGGCGGGGGGTAGAGACCCAGTACTTC.

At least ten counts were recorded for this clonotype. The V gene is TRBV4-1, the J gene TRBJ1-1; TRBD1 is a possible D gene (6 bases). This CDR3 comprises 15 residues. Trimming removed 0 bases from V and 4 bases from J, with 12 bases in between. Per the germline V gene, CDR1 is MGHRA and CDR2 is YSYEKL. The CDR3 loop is CASSQDRDTRTEAFF. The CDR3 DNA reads TGCGCCAGCAGCCAAGATCGGGACACTCGCACTGAAGCTTTCTTT.

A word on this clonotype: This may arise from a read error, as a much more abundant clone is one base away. CDR3 in DNA: TGTGCCAGCAGACCCGGGCTAGCGGGGAACGAGCAGTACTTC. This gives the protein CASRPGLAGNEQYF. The rearrangement uses TRBV7-2 and TRBJ2-7; TRBD2 matches 9 bases. The CDR3 runs 14 residues. J was trimmed by 5 bases and V by 6 bases; bases with no gene match: 8. The germline CDR1 and CDR2 sequences are SGHTA and FQGNSA.

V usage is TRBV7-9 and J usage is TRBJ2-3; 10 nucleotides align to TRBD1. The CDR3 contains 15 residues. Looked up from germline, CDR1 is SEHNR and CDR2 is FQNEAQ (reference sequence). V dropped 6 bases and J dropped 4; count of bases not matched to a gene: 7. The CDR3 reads CASSLRQGAADTQYF. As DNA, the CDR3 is TGTGCCAGCAGTCTCAGACAGGGGGCCGCAGATACGCAGTATTTT.

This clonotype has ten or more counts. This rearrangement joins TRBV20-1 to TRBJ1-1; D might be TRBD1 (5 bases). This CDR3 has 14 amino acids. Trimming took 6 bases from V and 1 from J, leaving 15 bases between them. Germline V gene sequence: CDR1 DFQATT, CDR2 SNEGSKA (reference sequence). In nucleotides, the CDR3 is TGCAGTGCATGGAGGGACGGCCGGAACACTGAAGCTTTCTTT. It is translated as CSAWRDGRNTEAFF.

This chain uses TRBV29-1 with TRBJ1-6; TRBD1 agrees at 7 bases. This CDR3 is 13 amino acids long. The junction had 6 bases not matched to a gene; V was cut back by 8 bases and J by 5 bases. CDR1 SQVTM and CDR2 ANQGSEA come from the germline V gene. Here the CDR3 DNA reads TGCAGCATATTGACAGGGAATAATTCACCCCTCCACTTT. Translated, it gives CSILTGNNSPLHF.

The chain's CDR3 is CASSLQRSYEQYF. The CDR3 coding sequence is TGTGCCAGCAGCCTTCAGCGGTCCTACGAGCAGTACTTC. The chain employs TRBV4-2 and TRBJ2-7; a weak D match, TRBD2 (5 bases). This CDR3 has 13 amino acids. V lost 4 bases, J lost 1 base, and 8 bases lay in between. Germline V gene sequence: CDR1 LGHNA, CDR2 YNFKEQ.

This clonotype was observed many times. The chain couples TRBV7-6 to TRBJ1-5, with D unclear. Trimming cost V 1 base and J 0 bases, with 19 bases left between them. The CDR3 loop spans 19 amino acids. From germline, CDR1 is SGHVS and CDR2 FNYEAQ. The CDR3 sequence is CASSLEQTRGFNSNQPQHF. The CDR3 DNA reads TGTGCCAGCAGCTTAGAGCAAACTCGCGGATTTAATAGCAATCAGCCCCAGCATTTT.

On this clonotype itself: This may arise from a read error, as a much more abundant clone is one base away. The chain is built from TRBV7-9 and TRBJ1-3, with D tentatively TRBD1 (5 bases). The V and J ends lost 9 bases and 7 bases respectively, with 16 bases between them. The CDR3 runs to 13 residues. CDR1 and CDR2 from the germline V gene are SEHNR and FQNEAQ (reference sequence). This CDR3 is CARGDGASNTIYF. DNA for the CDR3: TGTGCCAGAGGGGACGGAGCGTCGAACACCATATATTTT.

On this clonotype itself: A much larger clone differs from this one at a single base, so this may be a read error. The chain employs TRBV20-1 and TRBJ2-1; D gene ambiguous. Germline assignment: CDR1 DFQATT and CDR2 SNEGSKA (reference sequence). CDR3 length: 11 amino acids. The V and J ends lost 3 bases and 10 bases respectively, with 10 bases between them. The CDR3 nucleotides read TGCAGTGCTAGTAGGCAAACGGAGCAGTTCTTC. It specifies CSASRQTEQFF.

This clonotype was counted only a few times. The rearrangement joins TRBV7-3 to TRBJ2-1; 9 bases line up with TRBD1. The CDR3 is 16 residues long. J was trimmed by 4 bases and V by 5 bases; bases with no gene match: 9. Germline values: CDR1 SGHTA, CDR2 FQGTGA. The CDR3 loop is CASSIKGGTGYNEQFF. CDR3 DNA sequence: TGTGCCAGCAGCATCAAGGGTGGGACAGGGTACAATGAGCAGTTCTTC.

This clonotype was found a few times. The CDR3: CASTEKRETQYF. The CDR3, as DNA: TGTGCCAGCACGGAGAAGAGGGAGACCCAGTACTTC. The chain combines TRBV6-1 with TRBJ2-5; unclear D gene. CDR1 and CDR2 (germline): MNHNS, SASEGT. V lost 7 bases to trimming and J lost 5 bases, with 11 bases between them. The CDR3 sequence is 12 residues long.

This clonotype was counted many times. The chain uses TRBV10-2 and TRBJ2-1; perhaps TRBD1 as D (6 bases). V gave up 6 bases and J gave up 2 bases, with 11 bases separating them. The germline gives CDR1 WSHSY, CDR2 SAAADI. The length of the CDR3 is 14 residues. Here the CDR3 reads CASRGEGAYNEQFF. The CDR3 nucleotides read TGCGCCAGCAGGGGCGAGGGGGCCTACAATGAGCAGTTCTTC.

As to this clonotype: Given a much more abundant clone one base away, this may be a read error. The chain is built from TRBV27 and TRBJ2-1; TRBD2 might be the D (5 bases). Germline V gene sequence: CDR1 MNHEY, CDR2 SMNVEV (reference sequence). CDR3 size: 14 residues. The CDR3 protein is CASSLRGSYIEQFF. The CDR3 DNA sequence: TGTGCCAGCAGTTTAAGAGGGTCCTACATTGAGCAGTTCTTC.

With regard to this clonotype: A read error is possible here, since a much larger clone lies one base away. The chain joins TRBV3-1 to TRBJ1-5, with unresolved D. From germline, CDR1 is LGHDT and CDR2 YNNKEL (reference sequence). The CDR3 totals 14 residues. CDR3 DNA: TGTGCCAGCAGCCACAGCGTTAGCAATCAGCCCCGGCATTTT. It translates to CASSHSVSNQPRHF.

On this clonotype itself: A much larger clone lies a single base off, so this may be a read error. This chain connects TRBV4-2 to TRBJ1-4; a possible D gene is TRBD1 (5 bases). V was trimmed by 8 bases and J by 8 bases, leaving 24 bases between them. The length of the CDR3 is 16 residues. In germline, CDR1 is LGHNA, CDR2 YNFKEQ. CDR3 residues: CASGPPIAGLGEKLFF. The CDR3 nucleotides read TGTGCCAGCGGCCCCCCGATCGCAGGGCTAGGGGAAAAACTGTTTTTT.

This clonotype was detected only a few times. The CDR3 loop is CASGTAGPYGYTF. The CDR3 DNA sequence: TGTGCCAGTGGGACCGCGGGGCCATATGGCTACACCTTC. The chain combines TRBV19 with TRBJ1-2; TRBD1 is a possible D gene (5 bases). The CDR3 contains 13 residues. CDR1 is LNHDA, CDR2 SQIVND, per germline (reference sequence). Trimming stripped 8 bases from V and 5 bases from J, with 15 bases between.

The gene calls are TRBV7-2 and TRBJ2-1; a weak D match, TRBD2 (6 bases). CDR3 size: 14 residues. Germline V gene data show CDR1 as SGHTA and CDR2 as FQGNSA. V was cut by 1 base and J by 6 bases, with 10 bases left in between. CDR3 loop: CASSLGASVNEQFF. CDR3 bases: TGTGCCAGCAGCTTAGGAGCTAGCGTCAATGAGCAGTTCTTC. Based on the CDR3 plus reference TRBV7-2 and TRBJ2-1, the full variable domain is GAGVSQSPSNKVTEKGKDVELRCDPISGHTALYWYRQSLGQGLEFLIYFQGNSAPDKSGLPSDRFSAERTGGSVSTLTIQRTQQEDSAVYLCASSLGASVNEQFFGPGTRLTVL.

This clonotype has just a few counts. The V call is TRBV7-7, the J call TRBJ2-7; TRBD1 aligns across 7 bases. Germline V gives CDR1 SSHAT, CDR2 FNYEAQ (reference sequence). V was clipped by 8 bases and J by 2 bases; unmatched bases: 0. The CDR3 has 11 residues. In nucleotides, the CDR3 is TGTGCCAGCGACAGGGCCTACGAGCAGTACTTC. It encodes CASDRAYEQYF.

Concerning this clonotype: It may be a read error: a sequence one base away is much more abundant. The CDR3 DNA reads as TGTGCCAGCAGTGGAGCTAGCAGATCCGGAGAGACCCAGTACTTC. It is translated as CASSGASRSGETQYF. The chain uses TRBV6-1 and TRBJ2-5; D might be TRBD2 (5 bases). CDR1 and CDR2 from the germline V gene are MNHNS and SASEGT. CDR3 length: 15 residues. Between the trimmed V and J ends, which lost 4 bases and 4 bases, there was a span of 16 bases.

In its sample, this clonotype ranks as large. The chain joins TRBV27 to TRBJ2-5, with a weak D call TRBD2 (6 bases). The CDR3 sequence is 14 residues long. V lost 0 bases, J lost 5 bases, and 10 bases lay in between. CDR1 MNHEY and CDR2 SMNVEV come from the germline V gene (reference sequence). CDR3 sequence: CASSLSASVETQYF. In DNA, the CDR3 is TGTGCCAGCAGTTTATCGGCTAGCGTTGAGACCCAGTACTTC.

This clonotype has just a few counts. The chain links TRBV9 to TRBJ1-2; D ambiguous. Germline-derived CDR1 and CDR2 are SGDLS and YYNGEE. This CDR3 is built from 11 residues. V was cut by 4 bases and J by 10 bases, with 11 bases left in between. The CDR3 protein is CASSSRGVYTF. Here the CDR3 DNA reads TGTGCCAGCAGCTCCCGTGGAGTCTACACCTTC.

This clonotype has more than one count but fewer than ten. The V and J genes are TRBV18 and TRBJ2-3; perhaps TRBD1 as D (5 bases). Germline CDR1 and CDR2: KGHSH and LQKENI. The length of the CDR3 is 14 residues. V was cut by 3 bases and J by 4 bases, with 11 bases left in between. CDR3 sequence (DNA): TGTGCCAGCTCACCCCGCCAAGGGGCAGATACGCAGTATTTT. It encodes CASSPRQGADTQYF.

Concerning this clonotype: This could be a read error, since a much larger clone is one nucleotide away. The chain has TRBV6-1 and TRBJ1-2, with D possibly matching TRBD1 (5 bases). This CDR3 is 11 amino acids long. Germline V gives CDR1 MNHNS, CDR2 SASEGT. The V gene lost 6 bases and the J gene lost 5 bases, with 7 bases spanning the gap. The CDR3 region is CASSDRYGYTF. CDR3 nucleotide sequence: TGTGCCAGCAGCGACAGATATGGCTACACCTTC.

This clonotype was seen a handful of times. The CDR3 region is CSVTSGEKLFF. The CDR3, as DNA: TGCAGCGTAACCTCGGGGGAAAAACTGTTTTTT. This sequence joins TRBV29-1 and TRBJ1-4; no clear D. CDR1 is SQVTM and CDR2 is ANQGSEA in the germline V gene. The CDR3 is 11 residues long. Trimming pared 6 bases from V and 8 bases from J, leaving 10 bases between.

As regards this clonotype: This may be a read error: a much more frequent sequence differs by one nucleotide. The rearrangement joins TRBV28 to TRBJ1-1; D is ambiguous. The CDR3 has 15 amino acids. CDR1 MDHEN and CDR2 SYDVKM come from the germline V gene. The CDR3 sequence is CASTSIRVLNTKAFF. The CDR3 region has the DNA TGTGCCAGCACCTCAATTAGGGTCCTGAACACTAAAGCTTTCTTT.

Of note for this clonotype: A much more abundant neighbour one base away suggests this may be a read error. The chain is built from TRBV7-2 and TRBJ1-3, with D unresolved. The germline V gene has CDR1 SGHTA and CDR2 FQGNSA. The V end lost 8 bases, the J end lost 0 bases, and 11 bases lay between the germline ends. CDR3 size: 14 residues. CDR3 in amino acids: CASGAYTSGNTIYF. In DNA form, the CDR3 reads TGTGCCAGCGGCGCATATACCTCTGGAAACACCATATATTTT.

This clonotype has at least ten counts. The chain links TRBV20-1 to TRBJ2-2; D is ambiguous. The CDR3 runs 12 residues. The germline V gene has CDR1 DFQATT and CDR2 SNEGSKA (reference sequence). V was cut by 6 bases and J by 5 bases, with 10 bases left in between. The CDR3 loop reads CSALTATGELFF. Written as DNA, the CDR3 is TGCAGTGCCCTTACTGCAACCGGGGAGCTGTTTTTT.

In nucleotides, the CDR3 is TGTGCCAGCAGCCAATCAACTGAAGCTTTCTTT. Its protein product is CASSQSTEAFF. The chain carries TRBV16 and TRBJ1-1; D remains ambiguous. Per the germline V gene, CDR1 is KGHSY and CDR2 is FQNENV. CDR3 length: 11 residues. V lost 0 bases to trimming and J lost 5 bases, with 1 base between them. Combining the CDR3 with reference TRBV16 and TRBJ1-1 gives the whole variable domain GEEVAQTPKHLVRGEGQKAKLYCAPIKGHSYVFWYQQVLKNEFKFLISFQNENVFDETGMPKERFSAKCLPNSPCSLEIQATKLEDSAVYFCASSQSTEAFFGQGTRLTVV.

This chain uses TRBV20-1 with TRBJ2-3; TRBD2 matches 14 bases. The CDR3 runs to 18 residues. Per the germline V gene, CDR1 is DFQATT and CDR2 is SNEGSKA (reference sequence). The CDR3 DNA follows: TGCGGTTCTCCTAAGCCGGGACTAGCGGGGGACCTCACAGATACGCAGTATTTT. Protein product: CGSPKPGLAGDLTDTQYF.